The 10 T cell receptor beta chains below all came from one sample that was sequenced in a study of CD8+CD57+ T cells in acquired aplastic anemia (dated by TCRdb to between 2017 and 2018). The sequencer was an Illumina HiSeq 2000. TCR beta VDJ combination and CDR3 sequence profiling used genomic DNA as the template. TCRdb trimmed public reads at Q25 via fastp, called clones via MiXCR and kept in-frame beta chains. Rows with a matching CDR3 protein are joined into one entry that keeps the most common DNA and genes. The sample contains 89,000 or so distinct CDR3 sequences, 65% to 70% of them found a single time. The ten most abundant clones make up 65% of the sample. Patients chosen for sequencing had shown expansion of CD8+CD57+ cells by flow cytometry. Sequencing was done on a sample of sorted CD4+, CD8+, or CD8+CD57+ T cells (not recorded which) from PBMCs. The receptor set was obtained from a human donor with aplastic anemia.

This clonotype occurred once. The chain combines TRBV10-3 with TRBJ2-3; 12 bases are shared with TRBD2. This CDR3 contains 17 residues. With V trimmed by 2 bases and J by 8 bases, 11 bases remained unmatched. The germline V gene has CDR1 ENHRY and CDR2 SYGVKD. CDR3: CAISEPTSGGGLGTQYF. The CDR3 DNA sequence: TGTGCCATCAGTGAGCCGACTAGCGGGGGTGGGTTGGGTACGCAGTATTTT.

This clonotype was observed a few times. The CDR3 protein is CASSIDLSGKLFF. CDR3 bases: TGTGCCAGTAGTATAGATCTATCCGGAAAACTGTTTTTT. The chain recombines TRBV19 with TRBJ1-4; no definite D call. Germline CDR1 LNHDA, CDR2 SQIVND (reference sequence). The length of the CDR3 is 13 residues. Trimming removed 0 bases from V and 10 bases from J, with 9 bases in between.

This clonotype was found once. This chain uses TRBV19 with TRBJ2-5; TRBD2 matches 9 bases. The V segment lost 2 bases and the J segment 1 base; nucleotides outside the gene matches: 11. This CDR3 is built from 18 residues. Germline V gene data show CDR1 as LNHDA and CDR2 as SQIVND (reference sequence). The CDR3 region has the DNA TGTGCCAGTAGTATACCCCGAGGGCTAGCGGGATTCCAAGAGACCCAGTACTTC. Protein sequence: CASSIPRGLAGFQETQYF. Complete variable domain (other parts from reference TRBV19 and TRBJ2-5): DGGITQSPKYLFRKEGQNVTLSCEQNLNHDAMYWYRQDPGQGLRLIYYSQIVNDFQKGDIAEGYSVSREKKESFPLTVTSAQKNPTAFYLCASSIPRGLAGFQETQYFGPGTRLLVL.

The chain is built from TRBV7-9 and TRBJ2-3; D uncertain. The CDR3 is 14 amino acids. V was clipped by 5 bases and J by 4 bases, with 13 bases between them. From germline, CDR1 is SEHNR and CDR2 FQNEAQ (reference sequence). In nucleotides, the CDR3 is TGTGCCAGCAGCCCTCCCGTCGGGCCAGATACGCAGTATTTT. Its protein product is CASSPPVGPDTQYF.

The chain uses TRBV29-1 and TRBJ2-7, with D perhaps given as TRBD1 or TRBD2 (5 bases each). The CDR3 covers 13 residues. V was pared by 4 bases and J by 1 base, with 11 bases between. From germline, CDR1 is SQVTM and CDR2 ANQGSEA. This CDR3 is CSVVGTRSYEQYF. CDR3 bases: TGCAGCGTTGTGGGGACCCGGTCCTACGAGCAGTACTTC.

V and J are TRBV10-3 and TRBJ2-1; 10 bases fit TRBD1. There are 13 residues in the CDR3. CDR1 ENHRY and CDR2 SYGVKD come from the germline V gene. The ends lost 10 bases at V and 8 bases at J; junction bases unmatched: 8. CDR3 DNA: TGTGCCACTCAGACAGGGGGCCTCGATGAGCAGTTCTTC. Amino acids: CATQTGGLDEQFF.

V gene TRBV24-1 combines with J gene TRBJ2-4, with D possibly being TRBD1 or TRBD2 (5 bases each). In germline, CDR1 is KGHDR, CDR2 SFDVKD. Trimming stripped 8 bases from V and 1 base from J, with 8 bases between. The CDR3 extends over 13 amino acids. CDR3 nucleotides: TGTGCCACCAACTGGGGGGCCAAAAACATTCAGTACTTC. Translated: CATNWGAKNIQYF.

The chain employs TRBV29-1 and TRBJ1-2, with TRBD1 matching 7 bases. Losses at the gene ends were 6 bases for V and 4 bases for J; bases not matched to a gene: 17. Germline assignment: CDR1 SQVTM and CDR2 ANQGSEA. CDR3 length: 16 amino acids. The CDR3 sequence is CSVIRDSLRLPYGYTF. DNA of the CDR3: TGCAGCGTGATCCGGGACAGCCTTAGGCTACCCTATGGCTACACCTTC.

In this sample, this clonotype turned up a few times. This rearrangement joins TRBV10-3 to TRBJ1-1; TRBD1 is a possible D gene (6 bases). This CDR3 comprises 14 residues. Trimming stripped 5 bases from V and 2 bases from J, with 12 bases between. Germline values: CDR1 ENHRY, CDR2 SYGVKD. The CDR3 sequence: CAISRGTSNTEAFF. For the CDR3, the DNA is TGTGCCATCAGTAGGGGGACATCCAACACTGAAGCTTTCTTT.

The rearrangement joins TRBV20-1 to TRBJ1-1; maybe TRBD1 (6 bases). CDR1 is DFQATT and CDR2 is SNEGSKA in the germline V gene (reference sequence). Between the trimmed V and J ends, which lost 6 bases and 0 bases, there was a span of 11 bases. The CDR3 runs to 13 residues. CDR3 sequence: CSAFRGLNTEAFF. The CDR3 DNA reads as TGCAGTGCCTTCCGGGGGCTGAACACTGAAGCTTTCTTT.